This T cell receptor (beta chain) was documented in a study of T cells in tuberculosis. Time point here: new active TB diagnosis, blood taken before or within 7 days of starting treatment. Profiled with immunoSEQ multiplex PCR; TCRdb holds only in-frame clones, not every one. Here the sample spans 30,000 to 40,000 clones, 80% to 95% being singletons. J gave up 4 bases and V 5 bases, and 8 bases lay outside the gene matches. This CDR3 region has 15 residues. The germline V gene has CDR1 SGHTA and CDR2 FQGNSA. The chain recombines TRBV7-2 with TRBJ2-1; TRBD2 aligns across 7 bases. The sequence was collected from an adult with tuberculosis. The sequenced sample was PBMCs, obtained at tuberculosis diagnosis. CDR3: CASSLDTGGYNEQFF. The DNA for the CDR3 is TGTGCCAGCAGCCTAGACACGGGGGGTTACAATGAGCAGTTCTTC.